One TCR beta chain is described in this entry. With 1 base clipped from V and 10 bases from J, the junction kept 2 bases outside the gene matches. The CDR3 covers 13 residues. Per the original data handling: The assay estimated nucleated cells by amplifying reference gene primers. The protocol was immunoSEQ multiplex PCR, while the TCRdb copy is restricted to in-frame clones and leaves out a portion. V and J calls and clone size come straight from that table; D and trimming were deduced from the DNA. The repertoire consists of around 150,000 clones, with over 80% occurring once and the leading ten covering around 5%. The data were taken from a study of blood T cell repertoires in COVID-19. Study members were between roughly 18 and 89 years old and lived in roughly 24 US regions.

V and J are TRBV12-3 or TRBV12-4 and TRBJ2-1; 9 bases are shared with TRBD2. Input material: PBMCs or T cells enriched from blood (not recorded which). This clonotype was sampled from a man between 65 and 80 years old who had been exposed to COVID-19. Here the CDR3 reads CASSLGREGEQFF. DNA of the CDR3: TGTGCCAGCAGTTTAGGGCGGGAGGGAGAGCAGTTCTTC.